Listed below are T cell receptor beta chains from one sample, sequenced in a study of blood T cell repertoires in COVID-19. The assay was immunoSEQ multiplex PCR, and TCRdb's table has in-frame clones only and misses some. The sample shows around 150,000 clones, roughly four fifths of them seen only once. Sequenced: peripheral blood. Receptor source: a human donor in a cohort sampled during active COVID-19. CDR3s include the opening cysteine and the closing phenylalanine or tryptophan. The D gene is left open where the match is weak. Clone size appears in some rows only: once, few, many, or a class for an expanded clone.

size	J	length	D	V	DNA	CDR3
once	TRBJ2-2	14	.	TRBV18	TGTGCCAGCTCACCTTACAGGGACACCGGGGAGCTGTTTTTT	CASSPYRDTGELFF
.	TRBJ1-5	19	.	TRBV5-6	TGTGCCAGCAGCTTGGGCTTCTCTGTGGGAGGGGATGGCAATCAGCCCCAGCATTTT	CASSLGFSVGGDGNQPQHF
.	TRBJ2-3	17	.	TRBV7-2	TGTGCCAGCAGCTTAGTCTGGCGGAACGTGGGCACAGATACGCAGTATTTT	CASSLVWRNVGTDTQYF
.	TRBJ2-1	12	.	TRBV12-3/TRBV12-4	TGTGCCAGCAGTTTTTCGGGGAGCCGTCAGTTCTTC	CASSFSGSRQFF
.	TRBJ2-1	16	TRBD2	TRBV19	TGTGCCAGTACTCCACGATCCAGCGGGAGCGGCGGTGAGCAGTTCTTC	CASTPRSSGSGGEQFF
.	TRBJ2-3	15	.	TRBV27	TGTGCCAGCAGTTCATCAAGGACTGACTCAGATACGCAGTATTTT	CASSSSRTDSDTQYF
.	TRBJ1-5	12	.	TRBV10-1	TGCGCCAGCGGGGAGGGCGATCAGCCCCAGCATTTT	CASGEGDQPQHF
once	TRBJ2-7	15	TRBD1	TRBV4-3	TGCGCCAGCAGCCAGGACAGGGACGGGTCCTACGAGCAGTACTTC	CASSQDRDGSYEQYF
few	TRBJ1-2	13	.	TRBV18	TGTGCCAGCTCACCACAGAGAAATTATGGCTACACCTTC	CASSPQRNYGYTF
.	TRBJ1-1	14	.	TRBV18	TGTGCCAGCTCACCACAAGACATGAACACTGAAGCTTTCTTT	CASSPQDMNTEAFF